This TCR beta chain was recorded in a study of T cells in localized non-small cell lung cancer. Generated by immunoSEQ multiplex PCR, the TCRdb table keeps only in-frame clones and is missing some. The data contain about 39,000 clones, more than 75% of them singletons. The germline V gene encodes CDR1 MNHEY and CDR2 SMNVEV (reference sequence). V trimming: 8 bases; J trimming: 7 bases; junction bases outside the gene matches: 5. The CDR3 covers 13 residues. The sequences come from PBMCs, collected before any cancer treatment. V and J are TRBV27 and TRBJ2-1; TRBD2 agrees at 10 bases. The clonotype was recovered from a woman aged 35 to 70 with stage II squamous cell lung carcinoma. The CDR3 DNA follows: TGTGCCAGCTCAGCGGGGGGGCAGAATGAGCAGTTCTTC. It translates to CASSAGGQNEQFF.